This T cell receptor beta chain was recorded in a study of blood T cell repertoires in COVID-19 (dated by TCRdb to the early 2020s). Study-wide context: The collaborator samples originated in the United States, Italy and Spain and spanned the acute and convalescent phases of COVID-19. The material from the prospective study consisted of cDNA or gDNA derived from T cells, B-cell-depleted T cells, or PBMCs. Deeply sampled blood TCRbeta repertoires from subjects exposed to, actively infected with, or recovered from COVID-19 were included in the dataset. The repertoires were made available in a free public database intended to serve as a resource for research on the immune response to SARS-CoV-2. The samples were drawn from two sources: the first 160 participants of the ongoing ImmuneRACE study, and over 1,000 subjects contributed by 6 global collaborators. Nearly every sample came with metadata listing a de-identified subject ID, COVID-19 status, age in years and sex. Where available, HLA class I and class II types were taken from metadata supplied by the sample provider and were not determined by assay-based typing.

The germline V gene sets CDR1 to KGHSH and CDR2 to LQKENI. At the junction V is shortened by 3 bases and J by 0 bases; bases outside the gene matches: 7. Spanning cysteine to phenylalanine, the CDR3 consists of 18 amino acids. Of all the DNA, just the CDR3 is kept, 54 bases in frame from base 1. Whole blood was collected in K2EDTA tubes by collaborating institutions according to the institutions' own protocols. For TCRbeta analysis, collaborators shipped samples as frozen whole blood, isolated PBMCs, or DNA extracted from either of those sample types. Remarks on this clone: Its specific antigen is unknown. Base qualities are not recorded, but no much larger clone differs from it by a single base.

The full study reports these points: The amount of clinical and demographic metadata varied by source and participant and was provided uncurated.

The immunoSEQ Assay, a bias-controlled multiplex PCR, was used to amplify TCRbeta CDR3 regions from genomic DNA. Processing in the source paper ran as follows. Within the assay, amplification of reference gene primers was used to estimate how many nucleated cells each sample contained. To quantify the absolute abundance of each unique TCRbeta CDR3 rearrangement, sequence reads were collapsed and filtered. For each sample, productive Simpson clonality was calculated as the square root of Simpson's diversity index across productive rearrangements. TCRdb took over this immuneACCESS table, retaining in-frame rearrangements with V and J assigned. Such tables are incomplete; in checked studies, under half of the missing clones stem from an unresolved V gene, and the remainder is unexplained. The V and J calls and the clone size are those of that table, but D and trimming were determined from the DNA. For this sample the table gives tens of thousands of clones, of which 86% were detected only once. The top ten hold roughly 2% of the sample.

Sequencing used peripheral blood. The sequence was obtained from a man aged 30 to 45 with acute or convalescent COVID-19. The rearrangement combines TRBV18 with TRBJ2-3, with 12 bases aligning to TRBD2. The CDR3 corresponds to CASSPSAGLAGSTDTQYF. The DNA sequence follows: TGTGCCAGCTCACCGAGCGCCGGACTAGCGGGGAGCACAGATACGCAGTATTTT.